Below are 12 T cell receptor beta chains sequenced from a single sample in a study of primary melanoma T cells and metastatic recurrence. Some clones are missing from TCRdb's copy, which holds only in-frame ones; the method was immunoSEQ multiplex PCR. This table holds under 40 clones. Sequenced input: melanoma tumor tissue. These receptors all stem from a human donor with melanoma.

The chain carries TRBV30 and TRBJ2-1; D ambiguous. Trimming left V 2 bases short and J 0 bases short, with 5 bases between. Germline V gene lookup returns CDR1 GTSNPN and CDR2 SVGIG (reference sequence). This CDR3 comprises 13 residues. CDR3 nucleotides: TGTGCCTGGAGTAGGAGCTCCTACAATGAGCAGTTCTTC. Translating it yields CAWSRSSYNEQFF.

The V call is TRBV11-3, the J call TRBJ2-2; D possibly corresponds to TRBD2 (5 bases). The germline V and J ends were trimmed by 4 bases and 3 bases, with 24 bases remaining between them. Germline V gene data show CDR1 as SGHNT and CDR2 as YENEEA. This CDR3 is built from 19 residues. The CDR3 sequence: CASSSWTNRAGRDTGELFF. CDR3 coding DNA: TGTGCCAGCAGCTCCTGGACGAACCGGGCCGGGCGGGACACCGGGGAGCTGTTTTTT.

The gene calls are TRBV5-8 and TRBJ1-6; TRBD1 might be the D (5 bases). CDR1 SGHTS and CDR2 YDEGEE come from the germline V gene. The CDR3 length is 15 residues. V lost 0 bases to trimming and J lost 8 bases, with 12 bases between them. The CDR3 reads CASSLVGAWDSPLHF. The CDR3 DNA reads as TGTGCCAGCAGCTTGGTAGGGGCCTGGGATTCACCCCTCCACTTT.

The rearrangement links TRBV19 to TRBJ1-5, with D tentatively TRBD1 (6 bases). This CDR3 comprises 14 residues. Between the trimmed V and J ends, which lost 5 bases and 7 bases, there was a span of 15 bases. The germline V gene encodes CDR1 LNHDA and CDR2 SQIVND (reference sequence). CDR3 amino acids: CASSSPDSGQPQHF. The CDR3 nucleotides are TGTGCCAGTAGTTCCCCGGACAGTGGGCAGCCCCAGCATTTT.

The rearrangement links TRBV7-4 to TRBJ2-5; D ambiguous. Germline V CDR1 and CDR2: SGHVT, SQSDAQ. The V end lost 2 bases, the J end lost 4 bases, and 8 bases lay between the germline ends. CDR3 length equals 13 residues. Here the CDR3 DNA reads TGTGCCAGCAGCTTATTCCAGCGAGAGACCCAGTACTTC. Protein sequence: CASSLFQRETQYF.

This sequence joins TRBV6-8 and TRBJ2-5, with D unresolved. Trimming removed 7 bases at V and 2 bases at J, with 14 bases between. This CDR3 is 14 amino acids long. Looked up from germline, CDR1 is MNHGY and CDR2 is SAAAGT. Here the CDR3 reads CASKRPYGQETQYF. For the CDR3, the DNA is TGTGCCAGCAAAAGGCCATATGGTCAAGAGACCCAGTACTTC.

This clone was seen only once. The chain couples TRBV18 to TRBJ2-2; TRBD1 matches 9 bases. Germline trimming cut 5 bases from V and 7 bases from J; bases unmatched to any gene: 8. This CDR3 comprises 15 residues. The germline V gene has CDR1 KGHSH and CDR2 LQKENI. CDR3 bases: TGTGCCAGCTCAGCCACGGGACAGGGCTTCGGGGAGCTGTTTTTT. This translates into CASSATGQGFGELFF.

The CDR3 DNA is TGTGCCAGCCGACCTGGGGGGGCCTATGGCTACACCTTC. It translates to CASRPGGAYGYTF. The chain has TRBV6-8 and TRBJ1-2, with a weak D call TRBD1 (6 bases). The CDR3 is 13 residues long. Trimming took off 8 bases at V and 4 bases at J, with 14 bases between the two ends. CDR1 and CDR2 (germline): MNHGY, SAAAGT.

V is TRBV19 and J is TRBJ1-1; 8 nucleotides agree with TRBD1. The CDR3 contains 14 residues. Germline CDR1 is LNHDA and CDR2 is SQIVND (reference sequence). The V and J ends lost 5 bases and 3 bases, in that order; junction bases with no gene match: 5. The DNA of the CDR3 is TGTGCCAGTAGTTGGGCAGGGGGCTACACTGAAGCTTTCTTT. This translates into CASSWAGGYTEAFF. The whole variable domain, filled in from reference TRBV19 and TRBJ1-1, reads DGGITQSPKYLFRKEGQNVTLSCEQNLNHDAMYWYRQDPGQGLRLIYYSQIVNDFQKGDIAEGYSVSREKKESFPLTVTSAQKNPTAFYLCASSWAGGYTEAFFGQGTRLTVV.

The genes are TRBV11-3 and TRBJ2-5; 13 bases are shared with TRBD2. The CDR3 is 15 amino acids. V shed 6 bases and J 3 bases; nucleotides not matched to a gene: 4. From germline, CDR1 is SGHNT and CDR2 YENEEA. The CDR3 sequence: CASRLAGGPEETQYF. DNA for the CDR3: TGTGCCAGCAGACTAGCGGGAGGGCCGGAAGAGACCCAGTACTTC.

The gene calls are TRBV12-5 and TRBJ1-5; 9 bases are a match to TRBD1. CDR1 and CDR2 (germline): LGHNT, FRNRAP. The CDR3 spans 16 residues. V was pared by 5 bases and J by 2 bases, with 7 bases of the junction left unmatched. The CDR3 protein is CASGKTGQGGNQPQHF. CDR3 DNA: TGTGCTAGTGGTAAAACGGGACAGGGAGGCAATCAGCCCCAGCATTTT.

This clone has only one observation. The V gene is TRBV6-8, the J gene TRBJ1-2; perhaps TRBD1 as D (5 bases). The CDR3 runs 14 residues. The V gene's germline CDR1 is MNHGY and CDR2 SAAAGT. With 5 bases removed from V and 2 bases from J, the gap between germline ends came to 12 bases. Here the CDR3 reads CASSVGTENYGYTF. CDR3 DNA sequence: TGTGCCAGCAGTGTTGGGACGGAGAACTATGGCTACACCTTC.